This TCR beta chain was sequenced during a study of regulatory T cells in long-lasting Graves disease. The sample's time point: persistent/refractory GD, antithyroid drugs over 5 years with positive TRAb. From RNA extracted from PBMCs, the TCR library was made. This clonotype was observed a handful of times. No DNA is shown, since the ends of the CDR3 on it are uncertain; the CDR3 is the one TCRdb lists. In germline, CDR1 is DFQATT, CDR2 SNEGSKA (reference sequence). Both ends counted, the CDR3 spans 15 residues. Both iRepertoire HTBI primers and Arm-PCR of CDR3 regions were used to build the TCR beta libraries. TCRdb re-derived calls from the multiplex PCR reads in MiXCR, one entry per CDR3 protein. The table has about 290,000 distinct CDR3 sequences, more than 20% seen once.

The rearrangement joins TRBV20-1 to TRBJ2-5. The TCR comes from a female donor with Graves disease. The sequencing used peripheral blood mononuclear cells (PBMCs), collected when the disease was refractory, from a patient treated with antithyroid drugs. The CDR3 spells CSAREVSFFGETQYF.